This TCR beta chain was sequenced in a study of T cell repertoires in enteric fever (dated by TCRdb to the late 2010s). About the study as a whole: Working with volunteers who had been experimentally challenged with Salmonella Typhi or Paratyphi A, the study rebuilt the Salmonella-specific repertoire of their circulating effector CD4+ T cells. To pick out the circulating effector CD4+ T cells responding to Salmonella infection, the researchers turned to mass cytometry. Tetramers loaded with CdtB(105-125) peptide variants (SP110Y, ST110H) were used to stain T cells, including ex vivo. The researchers paired unbiased single-cell cloning with mass cytometry, and they also applied T cell receptor sequencing alongside live fluorescence barcoding. On the study overall, not on this receptor specifically: S. Typhi- and S. Paratyphi A-specific immunodominant T cell antigens were identified as HlyE and CdtB, respectively. Accumulation of T cells not cross-reacting between serovars appeared to be driven by single amino acid variations in the immunodominant proteins CdtB and PhoN. Expanded clonotypes included cross-reactive responses against distantly related Salmonella serovars and clones recognizing antigens unique to S. Typhi or S. Paratyphi A.

CDR1 SEHNR and CDR2 FQNEAQ are derived from the germline V gene (reference sequence). V is reduced by 5 bases and J by 7 bases, leaving a spacing of 23 bases between them. Including the terminal cysteine and phenylalanine, the CDR3 comprises 16 residues. Kept here is only the CDR3 DNA, which spans 48 bases and is read in frame from base 1. Comment on this clonotype: Its antigen specificity is not known. The sample holds no much larger clone one base away, and base qualities are not on file.

Sequencing relied on an Illumina MiSeq. TCRdb ran its own pipeline on the public reads, namely fastp trimming at Q25 and MiXCR clone calling, and kept in-frame beta chains. Rows are combined by CDR3 protein, so each entry shows the most common genes and DNA. Present in this sample are approximately 1,400 distinct CDR3 sequences, about 32% of which were seen just once. Of the sample, approximately 20% falls within the top ten clones. The sample comprised CCR7- CD38- CD4+ T cells from PBMCs. The chain employs TRBV7-9 and TRBJ1-2; confidence is insufficient to name the D gene. This clonotype was obtained from a human donor with Salmonella enteric fever, either typhoid or paratyphoid (not recorded which). Read as DNA, the sequence is TGTGCCAGCAGCCTAGAGGGTAACACCAACACGGGTGGCTACACCTTC. This codes for CASSLEGNTNTGGYTF.